These 24 T cell receptor beta chains came from one sample sequenced in a study of T-cell reconstitution after alpha-beta-depleted transplantation in children. TCRbeta library preparation incorporated unique molecular identifiers. MiXCR, applied by TCRdb to the PCR reads, yields one record per CDR3 protein. The data show 450,000 to 600,000 distinct CDR3 sequences, about an eighth seen once. This specimen consisted of PBMCs, mostly from graft donor cells, obtained 360 days after TCRalphabeta/CD19-depleted stem cell transplant. The receptors stem from a male patient between 5 and 17 years old who had a stem cell transplant for acute myeloid leukemia, so the T cells may come from the graft donor.

This clonotype was seen more than once but under ten times. The chain recombines TRBV28 with TRBJ1-6; D unresolved. Trimming took 3 bases from V and 4 from J, leaving 25 bases between them. The CDR3 length is 20 residues. Germline values: CDR1 MDHEN, CDR2 SYDVKM. The CDR3 spells CASSFLGVKEGMAYNSPLHF. The DNA of the CDR3 is TGTGCCAGCAGTTTTTTAGGCGTGAAAGAAGGGATGGCTTATAATTCACCCCTCCACTTT.

The chain links TRBV14 to TRBJ1-1, with D uncertain. V lost 4 bases and J 10 bases, leaving 13 bases between the germline ends. The CDR3 sequence is 12 residues long. Per germline, CDR1 SGHDN and CDR2 FVKESK. As DNA, the CDR3 is TGTGCCAGCAGCCGGGAAGAGGGTGTAGCTTTCTTT. Its translation is CASSREEGVAFF.

This clonotype was detected only once. The chain combines TRBV4-1 with TRBJ2-2; 13 bases line up with TRBD2. The V segment lost 0 bases and the J segment 0 bases; nucleotides outside the gene matches: 10. The germline CDR1 and CDR2 sequences are MGHRA and YSYEKL. The CDR3 is made up of 21 amino acids. The DNA for the CDR3 is TGCGCCAGCAGCCAAGAGGTCTCGGGACTAGCGGGATCCGCGAACACCGGGGAGCTGTTTTTT. Its protein product is CASSQEVSGLAGSANTGELFF.

This clonotype was recorded at least ten times. The CDR3 DNA reads TGTGCCAGCAGCCAAGAAGCCAACTACAATGAGCAGTTCTTC. Protein: CASSQEANYNEQFF. The gene calls are TRBV4-2 and TRBJ2-1; D gene ambiguous. Trimming stripped 0 bases from V and 3 bases from J, with 6 bases between. Germline V gene sequence: CDR1 LGHNA, CDR2 YNFKEQ. The CDR3 is 14 residues long.

The CDR3 coding sequence is TGTGCCAGCAGGGGAACTAGCGGGAGGATGGGCGAGCAGTACTTC. It codes for CASRGTSGRMGEQYF. The chain recombines TRBV12-3 or TRBV12-4 with TRBJ2-7; 12 bases align to TRBD2. This CDR3 region has 15 residues. The ends lost 6 bases at V and 6 bases at J; junction bases unmatched: 9.

The chain is built from TRBV27 and TRBJ2-7; weak D call: TRBD1 (6 bases). The germline CDR1 and CDR2 sequences are MNHEY and SMNVEV (reference sequence). The CDR3 runs to 13 residues. The V gene lost 3 bases and the J gene lost 4 bases, with 10 bases spanning the gap. Here the CDR3 reads CASSFGTPYEQYF. The CDR3 DNA sequence: TGTGCCAGCAGTTTTGGGACACCTTACGAGCAGTACTTC.

At least ten counts were recorded for this clonotype. This rearrangement joins TRBV20-1 to TRBJ2-1, with 7 positions matching TRBD2. Per the germline V gene, CDR1 is DFQATT and CDR2 is SNEGSKA (reference sequence). This CDR3 has 17 amino acids. Germline trimming cut 1 base from V and 4 bases from J; bases unmatched to any gene: 13. The CDR3 DNA is TGCAGTGCTAGAGGGGAGGGGAGCGGGGTTTTTTACAATGAGCAGTTCTTC. Translating it yields CSARGEGSGVFYNEQFF.

This clonotype has a handful of counts. The V gene is TRBV28, the J gene TRBJ1-5; the match to TRBD1 covers 9 bases. V gave up 2 bases and J gave up 6 bases; unmatched junction bases: 14. Germline V gene data show CDR1 as MDHEN and CDR2 as SYDVKM. This CDR3 spans 18 amino acids. This chain's CDR3 is CASSLRDREFFLSQPQHF. As DNA, the CDR3 is TGTGCCAGCAGTTTAAGGGACAGGGAGTTTTTTTTGTCTCAGCCCCAGCATTTT.

V gene TRBV29-1 combines with J gene TRBJ2-7; D may be TRBD1 (5 bases). The germline gives CDR1 SQVTM, CDR2 ANQGSEA. The ends were cut back, 5 bases at V and 2 bases at J, with 13 bases in the middle. This CDR3 contains 13 residues. The CDR3 DNA reads as TGCAGCGTTTGGGCAGGGTCTCCCTACGAGCAGTACTTC. Translated, it gives CSVWAGSPYEQYF.

This clonotype showed up just a few times. The chain has TRBV29-1 and TRBJ1-1; 7 nucleotides agree with TRBD1. Losses at the gene ends were 4 bases for V and 4 bases for J; bases not matched to a gene: 9. The CDR3 totals 14 residues. Germline V gives CDR1 SQVTM, CDR2 ANQGSEA. The CDR3 protein is CSVAWDSKGTEAFF. CDR3 in DNA: TGCAGCGTTGCCTGGGACAGTAAGGGCACTGAAGCTTTCTTT.

As DNA, the CDR3 is TGCAGTGCTAGTGAATCACGTGGCCACTACGAGCAGTACTTC. Its protein product is CSASESRGHYEQYF. The chain employs TRBV20-1 and TRBJ2-7; D is unresolved. This CDR3 comprises 14 residues. The V gene's germline CDR1 is DFQATT and CDR2 SNEGSKA (reference sequence). V was pared by 3 bases and J by 3 bases, with 15 bases between.

This clonotype was picked up many times. This sequence joins TRBV29-1 and TRBJ2-4; 10 bases agree with TRBD2. Germline V CDR1 and CDR2: SQVTM, ANQGSEA. The ends lost 3 bases at V and 0 bases at J; junction bases unmatched: 5. The CDR3 is made up of 16 amino acids. CDR3 coding DNA: TGCAGCGTTGACATAGCGGGAGGACTAGCCAAAAACATTCAGTACTTC. It yields the protein CSVDIAGGLAKNIQYF.

This chain links TRBV20-1 with TRBJ2-5, with D possibly TRBD2 on 6 matching bases. Trimming left V 4 bases short and J 0 bases short, with 12 bases between. The CDR3 loop spans 14 amino acids. CDR1 and CDR2 from the germline V gene are DFQATT and SNEGSKA (reference sequence). This chain's CDR3 is CSAIPTRNQETQYF. Written as DNA, the CDR3 is TGCAGTGCTATCCCGACTAGGAACCAAGAGACCCAGTACTTC.

V usage is TRBV25-1 and J usage is TRBJ2-1; tentative D call: TRBD2 (6 bases). Germline-derived CDR1 and CDR2 are MGHDK and SYGVNS. This CDR3 region has 15 residues. The V gene lost 5 bases and the J gene lost 2 bases, with 13 bases spanning the gap. CDR3 coding DNA: TGTGCCAGCAGTACCCCGGGAGACCCCTACAATGAGCAGTTCTTC. Translating it yields CASSTPGDPYNEQFF.

This clonotype has a handful of counts. The chain has TRBV3-1 and TRBJ1-5; D is ambiguous. The CDR3 contains 14 residues. V lost 2 bases and J 0 bases, leaving 5 bases between the germline ends. Germline CDR1 is LGHDT and CDR2 is YNNKEL (reference sequence). CDR3 loop: CASSQRRSNQPQHF. The CDR3 DNA sequence: TGTGCCAGCAGCCAACGACGTAGCAATCAGCCCCAGCATTTT.

This clonotype was recorded many times. V usage is TRBV28 and J usage is TRBJ1-1; 7 bases match TRBD1. Germline V gene data show CDR1 as MDHEN and CDR2 as SYDVKM. V trimming: 6 bases; J trimming: 9 bases; junction bases outside the gene matches: 7. The CDR3 loop spans 12 amino acids. CDR3 DNA sequence: TGTGCCAGCAGCGTCCGACAGGGTAAAGCTTTCTTT. It translates to CASSVRQGKAFF. Based on the CDR3 plus reference TRBV28 and TRBJ1-1, the full variable domain is DVKVTQSSRYLVKRTGEKVFLECVQDMDHENMFWYRQDPGLGLRLIYFSYDVKMKEKGDIPEGYSVSREKKERFSLILESASTNQTSMYLCASSVRQGKAFFGQGTRLTVV.

This clonotype has a handful of counts. This rearrangement joins TRBV20-1 to TRBJ2-2, with D unresolved. Trimming removed 3 bases from V and 8 bases from J, with 16 bases in between. This CDR3 spans 14 amino acids. Germline V lookup: CDR1 DFQATT, CDR2 SNEGSKA (reference sequence). CDR3 coding DNA: TGCAGTGCTAGTTATAGTCTCCGACCTGGGGAGCTGTTTTTT. Amino acids: CSASYSLRPGELFF.

This clonotype was recorded many times. This chain joins TRBV10-3 and TRBJ1-1, with D perhaps matching TRBD1 (5 bases). Looked up from germline, CDR1 is ENHRY and CDR2 is SYGVKD. Trimming removed 6 bases from V and 2 bases from J, with 13 bases in between. The CDR3 is 14 residues long. For the CDR3, the DNA is TGTGCCATCAGGACAACAGGTATCAACACTGAAGCTTTCTTT. Translating it yields CAIRTTGINTEAFF.

This clonotype has at least ten counts. The chain links TRBV10-3 to TRBJ2-1; D unresolved. The length of the CDR3 is 14 residues. Germline CDR1 and CDR2: ENHRY and SYGVKD. V shed 8 bases and J shed 6 bases, with 17 bases lying between them. The CDR3 nucleotides read TGTGCCATCCTAGGCTCGTACGCATCCAATGAGCAGTTCTTC. Translated, it gives CAILGSYASNEQFF.

This clonotype was counted at least ten times. The V gene is TRBV29-1, the J gene TRBJ2-2; the match to TRBD1 covers 7 bases. V lost 5 bases, J lost 7 bases, and 7 bases stayed unmatched. Germline lookup yields CDR1 SQVTM and CDR2 ANQGSEA. The CDR3 runs to 13 residues. CDR3 sequence: CSVLRDSLGELFF. The CDR3, as DNA: TGCAGCGTTCTCCGGGACAGCCTCGGGGAGCTGTTTTTT.

The CDR3 coding sequence is TGCAGCGTTCGGCCCGATCCCCCCGGGGAGCAGTTCTTC. Translating it yields CSVRPDPPGEQFF. The chain links TRBV29-1 to TRBJ2-1; D ambiguous. The CDR3 has 13 amino acids. In germline, CDR1 is SQVTM, CDR2 ANQGSEA. Deletions cut 5 bases from V and 10 bases from J, with 18 bases between.

The genes are TRBV7-3 and TRBJ2-4; the D is unclear. This CDR3 is built from 19 residues. With 5 bases removed from V and 1 base from J, the gap between germline ends came to 24 bases. The germline V gene has CDR1 SGHTA and CDR2 FQGTGA. DNA for the CDR3: TGTGCCAGCAGCCCAACCCGATGGGGTAACGCCTTTGCCAAAAACATTCAGTACTTC. Its protein product is CASSPTRWGNAFAKNIQYF.

The chain uses TRBV6-5 and TRBJ2-7; D is possibly TRBD2 (6 bases). The CDR3 spans 11 residues. V was trimmed by 7 bases and J by 6 bases, leaving 10 bases between them. Germline CDR1 reads MNHEY; CDR2 reads SVGAGI. The CDR3 DNA reads as TGTGCCAGCACCCGGGACTTCGAGCAGTACTTC. Translated: CASTRDFEQYF.

This clonotype came up a few times. This chain uses TRBV20-1 with TRBJ2-3, with D possibly TRBD2 on 5 matching bases. This CDR3 has 15 amino acids. The V gene lost 6 bases and the J gene lost 6 bases, with 22 bases spanning the gap. Per germline, CDR1 DFQATT and CDR2 SNEGSKA (reference sequence). This CDR3 reads CSAGLDEFCRDTQYF. In nucleotides, the CDR3 is TGCAGTGCAGGACTGGATGAGTTTTGTCGGGATACGCAGTATTTT.